The 16 T cell receptor beta chains listed next were all sequenced from one sample in a study of cytomegalovirus exposure and HLA in healthy donors. The PCR contained 60 Vbeta and 13 Jbeta primers. Assay used: immunoSEQ multiplex PCR; TCRdb lists only in-frame clones, some missing. The sample includes 100,000 or so clones, about three quarters of them seen just once. Sample: PBMCs. These receptors all come from a man aged 30 to 39 in good health and CMV-seropositive.

This chain links TRBV6-1 with TRBJ2-1, with D possibly TRBD2 on 5 matching bases. Looked up from germline, CDR1 is MNHNS and CDR2 is SASEGT. V was pared by 6 bases and J by 5 bases, with 14 bases between. CDR3 size: 14 residues. CDR3 protein: CASRLFGVHNEQFF. In nucleotides, the CDR3 is TGTGCCAGCAGGCTCTTCGGGGTGCACAATGAGCAGTTCTTC.

The rearrangement uses TRBV27 and TRBJ2-7; D perhaps matches TRBD1 (6 bases). Trimming removed 5 bases at V and 2 bases at J, with 13 bases between. The CDR3 totals 14 residues. From germline, CDR1 is MNHEY and CDR2 SMNVEV (reference sequence). This CDR3 reads CASSLQGITYEQYF. The CDR3 DNA reads TGTGCCAGCAGTCTTCAGGGGATTACCTACGAGCAGTACTTC.

The rearrangement uses TRBV28 and TRBJ1-2; 9 bases match TRBD1. Trimming cost V 5 bases and J 6 bases; bases outside gene matches: 10. Per the germline V gene, CDR1 is MDHEN and CDR2 is SYDVKM. This CDR3 spans 15 amino acids. The CDR3 here is CASSTQGQGWDGYTF. DNA of the CDR3: TGTGCCAGCAGTACTCAGGGACAGGGATGGGATGGCTACACCTTC.

The rearrangement uses TRBV7-9 and TRBJ1-5; TRBD1 agrees at 7 bases. CDR1 and CDR2 from the germline V gene are SEHNR and FQNEAQ (reference sequence). V lost 3 bases and J lost 0; bases outside the gene matches: 2. CDR3 length equals 15 residues. The CDR3 is CASSLGTASNQPQHF. The DNA for the CDR3 is TGTGCCAGCAGCTTGGGGACAGCTAGCAATCAGCCCCAGCATTTT.

The chain links TRBV11-2 to TRBJ2-7, with 7 bases fitting TRBD2. The germline CDR1 and CDR2 sequences are SGHAT and FQNNGV. The trim removed 5 bases at V and 4 bases at J, leaving 14 bases unmatched. The CDR3 spans 16 residues. CDR3 sequence reads: CASSLPTSPNMYEQYF. Here the CDR3 DNA reads TGTGCCAGCAGCCTACCGACTAGCCCTAATATGTACGAGCAGTACTTC.

This chain uses TRBV7-8 with TRBJ1-6; 7 bases agree with TRBD1. Germline assignment: CDR1 SGHVS and CDR2 FQNEAQ. CDR3 length equals 17 residues. Trimming at V came to 5 bases and at J to 1 base, leaving 8 bases not matched to a gene. The CDR3 DNA sequence: TGTGCCAGCAGCGGCCGACAGGGAGCGTCCTATAATTCACCCCTCCACTTT. As protein: CASSGRQGASYNSPLHF. Looking up the rest from reference TRBV7-8 and TRBJ1-6 gives the full variable domain: GAGVSQSPRYKVAKRGQDVALRCDPISGHVSLFWYQQALGQGPEFLTYFQNEAQLDKSGLPSDRFFAERPEGSVSTLKIQRTQQEDSAVYLCASSGRQGASYNSPLHFGNGTRLTVT.

The chain couples TRBV6-5 to TRBJ1-1, with TRBD1 matching 8 bases. V lost 5 bases, J lost 5 bases, and 4 bases stayed unmatched. The CDR3 is 13 amino acids. CDR1 and CDR2 (germline): MNHEY, SVGAGI. The CDR3 is CASSRTGQTEAFF. The CDR3 DNA sequence: TGTGCCAGCAGTCGGACAGGGCAGACTGAAGCTTTCTTT.

The chain uses TRBV6-4 and TRBJ1-1; D possibly corresponds to TRBD1 (6 bases). The V end was cut by 3 bases, the J end by 4 bases, with 15 bases between. In germline, CDR1 is MRHNA, CDR2 SNTAGT. The CDR3 covers 15 residues. In nucleotides, the CDR3 is TGTGCCAGCAGTGAAGCAGGTGGGGGCGGCACTGAAGCTTTCTTT. It yields the protein CASSEAGGGGTEAFF.

The J gene is TRBJ2-7, the V gene TRBV6-5; 9 bases fit TRBD1. The CDR3 contains 15 residues. Germline trimming cut 7 bases from V and 4 bases from J; bases unmatched to any gene: 11. CDR1 MNHEY and CDR2 SVGAGI come from the germline V gene. CDR3 in amino acids: CASITEGQGLYEQYF. In nucleotides, the CDR3 is TGTGCCAGCATTACCGAGGGACAGGGTCTGTACGAGCAGTACTTC.

J is TRBJ1-5 and V is TRBV2; D gene unclear. This CDR3 spans 16 amino acids. Germline-derived CDR1 and CDR2 are SNHLY and FYNNEI. The V and J ends lost 0 bases and 2 bases respectively, with 11 bases between them. The CDR3 is CASSEARGVGNQPQHF. In nucleotides, the CDR3 is TGTGCCAGCAGTGAAGCGCGGGGAGTCGGCAATCAGCCCCAGCATTTT.

V gene TRBV27 combines with J gene TRBJ1-2, with 7 bases lining up with TRBD1. From germline, CDR1 is MNHEY and CDR2 SMNVEV (reference sequence). V shed 7 bases and J 10 bases; nucleotides not matched to a gene: 9. The CDR3 loop spans 12 amino acids. CDR3 sequence: CASKTGSLSYTF. Written as DNA, the CDR3 is TGTGCCAGCAAGACAGGGAGCCTCTCCTACACCTTC.

This clone was counted between two and nine times. This chain uses TRBV11-2 with TRBJ1-1; no definite D call. Germline CDR1 SGHAT, CDR2 FQNNGV. The CDR3 covers 14 residues. The germline V and J ends were trimmed by 6 bases and 5 bases, with 16 bases remaining between them. CDR3 nucleotide sequence: TGTGCCAGCAGACAGAGTCGTGGTGGTACTGAAGCTTTCTTT. Translated: CASRQSRGGTEAFF.

The gene calls are TRBV6-5 and TRBJ1-5; D may be TRBD1 (6 bases). The germline V gene encodes CDR1 MNHEY and CDR2 SVGAGI. The length of the CDR3 is 14 residues. Between the trimmed V and J ends, which lost 6 bases and 6 bases, there was a span of 15 bases. CDR3 region: CASSPTRGSQPQHF. CDR3 nucleotide sequence: TGTGCCAGCAGCCCAACCAGGGGCAGTCAGCCCCAGCATTTT.

The chain combines TRBV10-3 with TRBJ1-2; 7 bases agree with TRBD1. The CDR3 contains 15 residues. V trimming: 10 bases; J trimming: 2 bases; junction bases outside the gene matches: 13. Germline V gene data show CDR1 as ENHRY and CDR2 as SYGVKD. In nucleotides, the CDR3 is TGTGCCACCCGACGAGAGGGGGCGCAGAACTATGGCTACACCTTC. This gives the protein CATRREGAQNYGYTF.

The V call is TRBV4-3, the J call TRBJ2-5; 9 bases fit TRBD1. The DNA end lines up better with TRBJ2-7; the J call may be wrong. Germline CDR1 reads LGHNA; CDR2 reads YSLEER. The CDR3 extends over 16 amino acids. The CDR3 DNA reads as TGCGCCAGCAGCCATTGGGGGGGGGACAGGGAATACGAGCAGTACTTC. Translated: CASSHWGGDREYEQYF.

This clone was counted only a few times. The V and J genes are TRBV6-5 and TRBJ1-5; D is ambiguous. V was trimmed by 5 bases and J by 1 base, leaving 6 bases between them. The length of the CDR3 is 13 residues. The germline V gene has CDR1 MNHEY and CDR2 SVGAGI. The CDR3 DNA reads as TGTGCCAGCAGTCGTCCGAGCAATCAGCCCCAGCATTTT. It is translated as CASSRPSNQPQHF.